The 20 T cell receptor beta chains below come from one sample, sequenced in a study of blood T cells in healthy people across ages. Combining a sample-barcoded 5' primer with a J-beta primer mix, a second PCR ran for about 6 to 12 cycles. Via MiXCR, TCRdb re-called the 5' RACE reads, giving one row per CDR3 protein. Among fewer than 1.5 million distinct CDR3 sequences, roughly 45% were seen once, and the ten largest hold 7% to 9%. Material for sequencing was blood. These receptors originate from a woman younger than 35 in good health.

The CDR3: CASQIDGYEQYF. The CDR3 DNA follows: TGTGCCAGCCAAATTGACGGCTACGAGCAGTACTTC. The chain uses TRBV2 and TRBJ2-7; D is unclear. Trimming shortened V by 8 bases and J by 3 bases, and 11 bases separated the two germline ends. Germline CDR1 and CDR2: SNHLY and FYNNEI. The CDR3 runs to 12 residues.

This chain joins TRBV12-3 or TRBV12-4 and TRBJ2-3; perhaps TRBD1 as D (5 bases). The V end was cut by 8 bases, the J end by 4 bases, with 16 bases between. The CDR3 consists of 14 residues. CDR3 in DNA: TGTGCCAGCCGTCACAGGACCCTCGCAGATACGCAGTATTTT. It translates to CASRHRTLADTQYF.

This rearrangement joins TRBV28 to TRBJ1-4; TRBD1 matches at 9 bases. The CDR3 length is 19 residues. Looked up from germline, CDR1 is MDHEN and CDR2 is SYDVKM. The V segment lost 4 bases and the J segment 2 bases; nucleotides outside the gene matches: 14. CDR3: CASSSPQPGQGPTNEKLFF. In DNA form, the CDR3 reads TGTGCCAGCAGTTCCCCCCAACCGGGACAGGGACCCACTAATGAAAAACTGTTTTTT.

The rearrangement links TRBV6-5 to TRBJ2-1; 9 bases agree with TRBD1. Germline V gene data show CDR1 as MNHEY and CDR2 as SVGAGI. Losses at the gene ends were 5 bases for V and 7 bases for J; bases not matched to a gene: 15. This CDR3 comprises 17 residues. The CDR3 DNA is TGTGCCAGCAGTAGGGCGGACAGGGGACTTCGGAGAAATGAGCAGTTCTTC. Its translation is CASSRADRGLRRNEQFF.

CDR3 residues: CSVTTGTVNYGYTF. DNA of the CDR3: TGCAGCGTTACGACCGGGACAGTTAACTATGGCTACACCTTC. The genes are TRBV29-1 and TRBJ1-2, with 7 bases lining up with TRBD1. Per the germline V gene, CDR1 is SQVTM and CDR2 is ANQGSEA. Trimming cost V 5 bases and J 1 base; bases outside gene matches: 7. There are 14 residues in the CDR3.

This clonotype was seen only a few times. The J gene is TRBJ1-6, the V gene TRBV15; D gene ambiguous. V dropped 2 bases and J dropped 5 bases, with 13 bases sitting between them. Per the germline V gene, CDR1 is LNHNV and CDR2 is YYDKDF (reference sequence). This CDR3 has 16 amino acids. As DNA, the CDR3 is TGTGCCACCAGCAGAACCCGACAAATGGATAATTCACCCCTCCACTTT. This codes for CATSRTRQMDNSPLHF.

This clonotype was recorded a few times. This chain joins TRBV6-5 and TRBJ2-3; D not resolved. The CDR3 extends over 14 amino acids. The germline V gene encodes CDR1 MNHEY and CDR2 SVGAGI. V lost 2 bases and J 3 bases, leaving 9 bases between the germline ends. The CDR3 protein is CASSYRGLTDTQYF. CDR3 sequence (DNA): TGTGCCAGCAGTTACCGTGGCTTGACAGATACGCAGTATTTT.

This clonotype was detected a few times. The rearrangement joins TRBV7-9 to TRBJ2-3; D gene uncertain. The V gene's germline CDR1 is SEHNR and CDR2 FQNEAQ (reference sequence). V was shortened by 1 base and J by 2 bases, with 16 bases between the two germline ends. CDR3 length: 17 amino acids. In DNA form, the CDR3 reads TGTGCCAGCAGCTTAGTTTATGTCACAGCAAACACAGATACGCAGTATTTT. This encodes CASSLVYVTANTDTQYF.

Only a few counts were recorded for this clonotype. In nucleotides, the CDR3 is TGTGCCAGCTCACCGCTCAGTAGCACAGATACGCAGTATTTT. It encodes CASSPLSSTDTQYF. This chain links TRBV18 with TRBJ2-3; D gene uncertain. Between the trimmed V and J ends, which lost 3 bases and 0 bases, there was a span of 7 bases. The CDR3 covers 14 residues. Per germline, CDR1 KGHSH and CDR2 LQKENI.

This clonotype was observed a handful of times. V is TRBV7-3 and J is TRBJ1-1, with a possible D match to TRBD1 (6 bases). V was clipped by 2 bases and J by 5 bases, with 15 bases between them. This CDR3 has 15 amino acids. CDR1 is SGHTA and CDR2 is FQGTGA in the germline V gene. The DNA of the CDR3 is TGTGCCAGCAGCTTAGACATGGTCAGGGGTACTGAAGCTTTCTTT. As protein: CASSLDMVRGTEAFF.

CDR3 bases: TGTGCCAGCAGTCGCGGGAGAGCCCCCTACAATGAGCAGTACTTC. It codes for CASSRGRAPYNEQYF. The V call is TRBV2, the J call TRBJ2-1, with 7 bases identical to TRBD2. The better agreement between TRBJ2-7 and the DNA end casts doubt on the J call. Germline V gene data show CDR1 as SNHLY and CDR2 as FYNNEI. CDR3 size: 15 residues.

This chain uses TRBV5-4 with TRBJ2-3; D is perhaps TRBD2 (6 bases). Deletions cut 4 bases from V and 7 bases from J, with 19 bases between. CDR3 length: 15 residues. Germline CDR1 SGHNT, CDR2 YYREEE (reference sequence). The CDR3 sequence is CASSPGSSVIYTQYF. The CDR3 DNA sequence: TGTGCCAGCAGCCCTGGATCTAGCGTGATCTATACGCAGTATTTT.

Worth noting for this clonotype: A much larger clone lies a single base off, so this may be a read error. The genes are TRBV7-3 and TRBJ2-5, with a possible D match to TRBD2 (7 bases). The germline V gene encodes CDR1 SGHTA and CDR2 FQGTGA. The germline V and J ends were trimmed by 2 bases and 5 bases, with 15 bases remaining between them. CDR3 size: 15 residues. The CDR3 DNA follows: TGTGCCAGCAGCTTAGTAGGGGGGGGCTTCGAGACCCAGTACTTC. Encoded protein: CASSLVGGGFETQYF.

CDR3 nucleotide sequence: TGTGCCAGCAGGTCCGGAGACAGGGGGTTTGGCGGGGAGCTGTTTTTT. This gives the protein CASRSGDRGFGGELFF. This chain joins TRBV6-5 and TRBJ2-2; 9 bases are a match to TRBD1. Trimming took 6 bases from V and 7 from J; bases not matched to a gene: 12. CDR1 is MNHEY, CDR2 SVGAGI, per germline. The CDR3 length is 16 residues.

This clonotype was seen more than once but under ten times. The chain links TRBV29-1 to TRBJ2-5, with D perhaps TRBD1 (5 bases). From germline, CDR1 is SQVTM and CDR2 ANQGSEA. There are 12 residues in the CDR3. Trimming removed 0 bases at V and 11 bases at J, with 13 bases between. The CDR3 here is CSVEDRAIEQYF. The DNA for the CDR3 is TGCAGCGTTGAAGACAGGGCTATTGAGCAGTACTTC.

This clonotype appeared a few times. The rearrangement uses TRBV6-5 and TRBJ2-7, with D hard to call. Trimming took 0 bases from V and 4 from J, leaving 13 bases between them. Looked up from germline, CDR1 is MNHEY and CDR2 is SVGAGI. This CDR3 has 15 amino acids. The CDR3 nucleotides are TGTGCCAGCAGTTACTCGGACCTCCCCCTGTACGAGCAGTACTTC. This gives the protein CASSYSDLPLYEQYF.

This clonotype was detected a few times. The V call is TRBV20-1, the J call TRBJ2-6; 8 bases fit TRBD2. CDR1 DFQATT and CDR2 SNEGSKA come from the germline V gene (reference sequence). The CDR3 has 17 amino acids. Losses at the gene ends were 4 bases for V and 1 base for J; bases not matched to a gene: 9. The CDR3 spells CSATDRGGASGANVLTF. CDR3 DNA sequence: TGCAGTGCTACCGACCGGGGGGGAGCATCTGGGGCCAACGTCCTGACTTTC.

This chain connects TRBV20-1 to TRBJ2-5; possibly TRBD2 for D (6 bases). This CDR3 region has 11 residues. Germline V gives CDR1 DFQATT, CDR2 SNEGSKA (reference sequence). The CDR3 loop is CTGEVKETQYF. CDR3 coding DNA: TGCACGGGGGAGGTCAAAGAGACCCAGTACTTC.

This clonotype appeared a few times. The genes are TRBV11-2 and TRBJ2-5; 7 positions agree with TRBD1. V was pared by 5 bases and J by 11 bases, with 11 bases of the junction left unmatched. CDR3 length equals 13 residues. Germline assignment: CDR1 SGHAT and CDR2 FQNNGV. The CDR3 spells CASSVGGQALQYF. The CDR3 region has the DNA TGTGCCAGCAGCGTAGGAGGACAGGCTCTGCAGTACTTC.

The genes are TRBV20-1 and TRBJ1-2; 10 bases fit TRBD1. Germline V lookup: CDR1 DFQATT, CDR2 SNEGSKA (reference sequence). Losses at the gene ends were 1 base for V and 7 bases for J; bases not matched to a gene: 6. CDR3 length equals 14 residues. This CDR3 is CSARAGQGVSGYTF. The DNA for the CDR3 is TGCAGTGCTAGAGCCGGACAGGGGGTTAGTGGCTACACCTTC.